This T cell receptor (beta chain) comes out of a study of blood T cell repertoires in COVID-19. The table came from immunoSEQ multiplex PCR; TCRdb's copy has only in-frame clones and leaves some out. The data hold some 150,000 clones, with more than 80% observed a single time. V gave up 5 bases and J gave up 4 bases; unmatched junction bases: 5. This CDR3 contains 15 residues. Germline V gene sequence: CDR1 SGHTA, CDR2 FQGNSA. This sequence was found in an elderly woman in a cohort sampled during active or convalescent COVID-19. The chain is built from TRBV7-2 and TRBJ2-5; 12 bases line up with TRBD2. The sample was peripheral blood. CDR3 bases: TGTGCCAGCAGCCACCTAGCGGGGGGGGTAGAGACCCAGTACTTC. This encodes CASSHLAGGVETQYF.